These 14 T cell receptor beta chains came from one sample sequenced in a study of human T cells and chemical hapten exposure. As for time point: patch test 3, about 24 weeks after DPC sensitization. The sample's treatment: therapeutic diphenylcyclopropenone sensitization with weekly scalp DPC. Each CDR3 protein gets one entry after TCRdb re-called the RACE reads with MiXCR. The sample includes about 90,000 distinct CDR3 sequences, 9.5% to 13% of them seen just once. Sequences were derived from whole blood, sampled in connection with sensitization to the hapten diphenylcyclopropenone (DPC). These receptors were obtained from a woman in her 30s with alopecia areata. Some clones in this sample may be carry-over from other donors' samples.

This clonotype came up many times. This chain uses TRBV6-2 or TRBV6-3 with TRBJ2-7; 7 bases agree with TRBD1. Germline assignment: CDR1 MNHEY and CDR2 SVGEGT. V trimming: 10 bases; J trimming: 1 base; junction bases outside the gene matches: 4. This CDR3 is built from 12 residues. The CDR3 DNA reads TGTGCCACCGGACAGGTTTCCTACGAGCAGTACGTC. This encodes CATGQVSYEQYV.

At least ten counts were recorded for this clonotype. The rearrangement joins TRBV6-1 to TRBJ2-7; no reliable D call. CDR1 is MNHNS and CDR2 is SASEGT in the germline V gene. Trimming took 2 bases from V and 6 from J, leaving 8 bases between them. The CDR3 has 12 residues. The CDR3 is CASSESLVEQYV. CDR3 DNA sequence: TGTGCCAGCAGTGAATCTCTGGTCGAGCAGTACGTC.

Ten or more counts support this clonotype. V is TRBV28 and J is TRBJ2-5; 10 bases line up with TRBD2. Germline V gene sequence: CDR1 MDHEN, CDR2 SYDVKM. The CDR3 totals 14 residues. The V segment lost 6 bases and the J segment 5 bases; nucleotides outside the gene matches: 6. The CDR3 DNA is TGTGCCAGCAGAAAGCGGGAGGGCTATGAGACCCAGTACTTC. Translated: CASRKREGYETQYF. The full variable domain, its missing parts supplied by reference TRBV28 and TRBJ2-5, is DVKVTQSSRYLVKRTGEKVFLECVQDMDHENMFWYRQDPGLGLRLIYFSYDVKMKEKGDIPEGYSVSREKKERFSLILESASTNQTSMYLCASRKREGYETQYFGPGTRLLVL.

The chain is built from TRBV10-1 and TRBJ2-3; TRBD2 aligns across 13 bases. Germline values: CDR1 WNHNN, CDR2 SYGVQD (reference sequence). The CDR3 has 16 residues. V was pared by 4 bases and J by 6 bases, with 7 bases of the junction left unmatched. Written as DNA, the CDR3 is TGCGCCAGCAGTGTGCAGGGACTAGCGGGAAGGGATACGCAGTATTTT. Amino acids: CASSVQGLAGRDTQYF.

This clonotype appeared a few times. V and J are TRBV28 and TRBJ2-3; 8 bases agree with TRBD2. The germline CDR1 and CDR2 sequences are MDHEN and SYDVKM. The CDR3 covers 17 residues. The junction had 12 bases not matched to a gene; V was cut back by 3 bases and J by 4 bases. CDR3 in amino acids: CASSFNVFGRGADTQYF. The DNA of the CDR3 is TGTGCCAGCAGTTTCAATGTCTTCGGGAGGGGGGCAGATACGCAGTATTTT.

This clonotype was recorded many times. The chain is built from TRBV27 and TRBJ1-1; no definite D call. Germline V lookup: CDR1 MNHEY, CDR2 SMNVEV (reference sequence). The CDR3 consists of 14 residues. The V end was cut by 0 bases, the J end by 6 bases, with 11 bases between. CDR3: CASSLSSWAPEAFF. CDR3 sequence (DNA): TGTGCCAGCAGTTTATCTTCGTGGGCACCTGAAGCTTTCTTT.

The chain uses TRBV3-1 and TRBJ2-1; no firm D call. The CDR3 consists of 11 residues. V was pared by 3 bases and J by 7 bases, with 4 bases between. CDR1 is LGHDT, CDR2 YNNKEL, per germline (reference sequence). CDR3 coding DNA: TGTGCCAGCAGCCACCCTAATGAGCAGTTCTTC. As protein: CASSHPNEQFF.

The sample holds many counts of this clonotype. The chain couples TRBV7-3 to TRBJ2-6; tentative D call: TRBD1 (6 bases). The CDR3 runs 16 residues. The germline V gene has CDR1 SGHTA and CDR2 FQGTGA. With 0 bases removed from V and 0 bases from J, the gap between germline ends came to 6 bases. CDR3 loop: CASSLTGGSGANVLTF. Here the CDR3 DNA reads TGTGCCAGCAGCTTAACAGGGGGCTCTGGGGCCAACGTCCTGACTTTC.

This clonotype was observed many times. The V gene is TRBV13, the J gene TRBJ1-6; no definite D call. In germline, CDR1 is PRHDT, CDR2 FYEKMQ (reference sequence). This CDR3 is 14 amino acids long. V was trimmed by 1 base and J by 10 bases, leaving 11 bases between them. In DNA form, the CDR3 reads TGTGCCAGCAGCTTAGTAGGGAGTCGCTCACCCCTCCACTTT. Its protein is CASSLVGSRSPLHF.

The chain carries TRBV12-3 or TRBV12-4 and TRBJ2-2; D is possibly TRBD1 (5 bases). There are 12 residues in the CDR3. Trimming shortened V by 10 bases and J by 7 bases, and 13 bases separated the two germline ends. The CDR3 sequence: CATGLVIGELFF. CDR3 sequence (DNA): TGTGCCACAGGGCTAGTGATCGGGGAGCTGTTTTTT.

This clonotype was detected many times. The chain uses TRBV6-5 and TRBJ2-1; D is unclear. V dropped 6 bases and J dropped 0 bases, with 18 bases sitting between them. CDR3 length equals 17 residues. In germline, CDR1 is MNHEY, CDR2 SVGAGI. The CDR3 DNA is TGTGCCAGCAGCGAATACTACAGCCCGAGCTCCTACAATGAGCAGTTCTTC. Translating it yields CASSEYYSPSSYNEQFF.

This clonotype was counted at least ten times. This rearrangement joins TRBV2 to TRBJ2-1, with TRBD2 matching over 10 bases. The CDR3 runs 17 residues. Per germline, CDR1 SNHLY and CDR2 FYNNEI. V trimming: 6 bases; J trimming: 0 bases; junction bases outside the gene matches: 8. CDR3 in DNA: TGTGCCAGCAGCCCCCGGGCTAGCGGGAGCTCCTACAATGAGCAGTTCTTC. The encoded protein is CASSPRASGSSYNEQFF. Supplemented by reference TRBV2 and TRBJ2-1, the full variable domain reads EPEVTQTPSHQVTQMGQEVILRCVPISNHLYFYWYRQILGQKVEFLVSFYNNEISEKSEIFDDQFSVERPDGSNFTLKIRSTKLEDSAMYFCASSPRASGSSYNEQFFGPGTRLTVL.

The rearrangement links TRBV10-3 to TRBJ2-7, with D unresolved. V was shortened by 3 bases and J by 5 bases, with 14 bases between the two germline ends. This CDR3 contains 14 residues. Germline-derived CDR1 and CDR2 are ENHRY and SYGVKD. CDR3 region: CAISDLAAENEQYF. The CDR3, as DNA: TGTGCCATCAGTGACCTGGCGGCGGAGAACGAGCAGTACTTC.

V gene TRBV9 combines with J gene TRBJ2-1; TRBD2 aligns across 15 bases. V trimming: 3 bases; J trimming: 9 bases; junction bases outside the gene matches: 7. CDR3 length: 16 amino acids. Germline V gives CDR1 SGDLS, CDR2 YYNGEE. The CDR3 coding sequence is TGTGCCAGCAGCGGACAAGGACTAGCGGGAGGGCGTGAGCAGTTCTTC. Translation gives CASSGQGLAGGREQFF.